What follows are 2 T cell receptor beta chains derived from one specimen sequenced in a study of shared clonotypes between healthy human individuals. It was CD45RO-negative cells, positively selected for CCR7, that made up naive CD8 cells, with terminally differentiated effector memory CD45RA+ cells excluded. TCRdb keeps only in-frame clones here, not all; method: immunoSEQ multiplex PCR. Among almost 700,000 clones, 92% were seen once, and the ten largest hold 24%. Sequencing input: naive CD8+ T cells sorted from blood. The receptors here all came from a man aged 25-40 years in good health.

DNA for the CDR3: TGTGCCAGCAGCTTTGGGGGTAACTATGGCTACACCTTC. It encodes CASSFGGNYGYTF. The chain carries TRBV13 and TRBJ1-2, with D maybe TRBD1 (5 bases). Germline values: CDR1 PRHDT, CDR2 FYEKMQ (reference sequence). This CDR3 has 13 residues. V gave up 3 bases and J gave up 1 base, with 6 bases separating them.

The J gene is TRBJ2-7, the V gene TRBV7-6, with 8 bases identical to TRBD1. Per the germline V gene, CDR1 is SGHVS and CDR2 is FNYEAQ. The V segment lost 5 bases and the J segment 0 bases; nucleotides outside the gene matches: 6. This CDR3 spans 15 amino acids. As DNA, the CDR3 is TGTGCCAGCAGCCCTACCGGACAGGGCTCCTACGAGCAGTACTTC. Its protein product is CASSPTGQGSYEQYF. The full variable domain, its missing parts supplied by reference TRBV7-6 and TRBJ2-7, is GAGVSQSPRYKVTKRGQDVALRCDPISGHVSLYWYRQALGQGPEFLTYFNYEAQQDKSGLPNDRFSAERPEGSISTLTIQRTEQRDSAMYRCASSPTGQGSYEQYFGPGTRLTVT.